This T cell receptor beta chain was sequenced during a study of CD39 and CD103 CD8 tumor-infiltrating T cells. The study, taken as a whole, reports: DP CD8 TILs seemed more oligoclonal than DN, SP and blood memory CD8.

This CDR3 contains 13 residues. V gave up 0 bases and J gave up 10 bases, with 12 bases separating them. The germline V gene encodes CDR1 LNHNV and CDR2 YYDKDF (reference sequence). Clones were read by immunoSEQ multiplex PCR, and TCRdb kept only the in-frame ones, dropping some. This table holds 15,000 to 20,000 clones, about 93% found once. Regarding this clone: Antigen specificity is unknown.

Patients were not receiving any therapy when their samples were collected. CCR7 was ignored; memory CD8 cells were sorted as CD8+CD4-CD45RA-. This sequence originates from a human donor with head and neck squamous cell carcinoma. The rearrangement links TRBV15 to TRBJ1-1, with D maybe TRBD1 (5 bases). The source material was CD8+ T cells sorted from blood. Subset here: total memory CD8 T cells (CD45RA-CCR7+/-) from blood or uninvolved lymph node. The CDR3 sequence is CATSRDTGAGAFF. DNA for the CDR3: TGTGCCACCAGCAGAGATACCGGGGCAGGAGCTTTCTTT.